One sample yielded the 18 T cell receptor beta chains listed below, sequenced in a study of blood T cell repertoires in COVID-19. The repertoire was sequenced with immunoSEQ multiplex PCR; TCRdb's copy has only in-frame clones and lacks some. The sample contains roughly 74,000 clones, 84% of which appear only once. Source material: peripheral blood. These TCRs come from a man aged 65 to 79 with acute or convalescent COVID-19.

This clone has more than one count but fewer than ten. This chain joins TRBV18 and TRBJ2-2; no clear D gene. There are 15 residues in the CDR3. V dropped 5 bases and J dropped 1 base, with 11 bases sitting between them. Germline CDR1 reads KGHSH; CDR2 reads LQKENI. The CDR3 region has the DNA TGTGCCAGCTCAGGCGAGGTTCTGAACACCGGGGAGCTGTTTTTT. It translates to CASSGEVLNTGELFF.

The chain recombines TRBV6-5 with TRBJ2-7; 9 bases align to TRBD1. CDR1 is MNHEY and CDR2 is SVGAGI in the germline V gene. This CDR3 is built from 15 residues. V lost 6 bases and J lost 0; bases outside the gene matches: 6. DNA for the CDR3: TGTGCCAGCAGAAGGGACAGGGATCCCTCCTACGAGCAGTACTTC. Translation gives CASRRDRDPSYEQYF.

The gene calls are TRBV6-5 and TRBJ1-1, with a possible D match to TRBD1 (6 bases). V lost 7 bases, J lost 11 bases, and 17 bases lay in between. This CDR3 contains 12 residues. In germline, CDR1 is MNHEY, CDR2 SVGAGI. Written as DNA, the CDR3 is TGTGCCAGCACTAGGGGGGCGGGGGATGCTTTCTTT. Amino acids: CASTRGAGDAFF.

In its sample, this clone was seen once. The rearrangement links TRBV6-5 to TRBJ2-2; D may be TRBD1 (6 bases). Trimming removed 10 bases at V and 4 bases at J, with 10 bases between. The CDR3 length is 12 residues. From germline, CDR1 is MNHEY and CDR2 SVGAGI. For the CDR3, the DNA is TGTGCCATCTCAGGGGTCACCGGGGAGCTGTTTTTT. Its translation: CAISGVTGELFF.

This clone was seen only a few times. The rearrangement joins TRBV11-2 to TRBJ1-1; 12 nucleotides line up with TRBD1. This CDR3 spans 16 amino acids. Germline assignment: CDR1 SGHAT and CDR2 FQNNGV. The V segment lost 0 bases and the J segment 8 bases; nucleotides outside the gene matches: 7. CDR3 sequence reads: CASSLDTGTGGYEAFF. Written as DNA, the CDR3 is TGTGCCAGCAGCTTAGACACTGGGACAGGGGGCTACGAAGCTTTCTTT. The whole variable domain, remainder taken from reference TRBV11-2 and TRBJ1-1, is EAGVAQSPRYKIIEKRQSVAFWCNPISGHATLYWYQQILGQGPKLLIQFQNNGVVDDSQLPKDRFSAERLKGVDSTLKIQPAKLEDSAVYLCASSLDTGTGGYEAFFGQGTRLTVV.

This rearrangement joins TRBV5-1 to TRBJ2-6; TRBD1 agrees at 9 bases. Losses at the gene ends were 4 bases for V and 4 bases for J; bases not matched to a gene: 9. The germline CDR1 and CDR2 sequences are SGHRS and YFSETQ. This CDR3 has 17 amino acids. The CDR3 sequence is CASSRGQGRQGANVLTF. CDR3 coding DNA: TGCGCCAGCAGCCGGGGACAGGGTAGGCAGGGGGCCAACGTCCTGACTTTC.

The rearrangement joins TRBV11-1 to TRBJ2-3; D may be TRBD2 (6 bases). Germline V gene data show CDR1 as SGHAT and CDR2 as FQDESV (reference sequence). V was trimmed by 2 bases and J by 8 bases, leaving 14 bases between them. CDR3 length: 14 amino acids. The DNA for the CDR3 is TGTGCCAGCAGCTTATTTAATTTCGGGGGTACGCAGTATTTT. It codes for CASSLFNFGGTQYF.

This clone turned up a few times. V is TRBV29-1 and J is TRBJ2-1, with a weak D call TRBD2 (5 bases). Trimming cost V 5 bases and J 8 bases, with 16 bases left between them. The CDR3 length is 13 residues. Germline V gene data show CDR1 as SQVTM and CDR2 as ANQGSEA. The CDR3 nucleotides are TGCAGCGTTACCGGGGAAGTCGGCGATGAGCAGTTCTTC. This sequence encodes CSVTGEVGDEQFF.

Here the CDR3 reads CASSLRGKDTQYF. The CDR3, as DNA: TGTGCCAGCAGCTTACGGGGGAAGGATACGCAGTATTTT. This chain connects TRBV11-3 to TRBJ2-3; a possible D gene is TRBD2 (6 bases). The CDR3 sequence is 13 residues long. Trimming removed 2 bases from V and 6 bases from J, with 9 bases in between. Germline V gives CDR1 SGHNT, CDR2 YENEEA.

The chain carries TRBV7-9 and TRBJ1-5, with D possibly TRBD1 on 6 matching bases. Trimming took off 2 bases at V and 0 bases at J, with 8 bases between the two ends. The CDR3 is 15 amino acids. Germline-derived CDR1 and CDR2 are SEHNR and FQNEAQ (reference sequence). CDR3 region: CASSLQGGSNQPQHF. The CDR3 bases are TGTGCCAGCAGCTTACAAGGGGGTAGCAATCAGCCCCAGCATTTT. The entire variable domain, with the rest obtained from reference TRBV7-9 and TRBJ1-5, is as follows: DTGVSQNPRHKITKRGQNVTFRCDPISEHNRLYWYRQTLGQGPEFLTYFQNEAQLEKSRLLSDRFSAERPKGSFSTLEIQRTEQGDSAMYLCASSLQGGSNQPQHFGDGTRLSIL.

This clone appeared a single time. The chain couples TRBV5-1 to TRBJ2-7; tentatively, D is TRBD1 (6 bases). V lost 5 bases to trimming and J lost 1 base, with 10 bases between them. From germline, CDR1 is SGHRS and CDR2 YFSETQ. The CDR3 extends over 13 amino acids. In nucleotides, the CDR3 is TGCGCCAGCAGTCAGGGGCTTTCCTACGAGCAGTACTTC. It yields the protein CASSQGLSYEQYF.

V usage is TRBV6-5 and J usage is TRBJ2-7, with D possibly TRBD1 on 5 matching bases. This CDR3 is 12 amino acids long. The V and J ends lost 6 bases and 5 bases respectively, with 11 bases between them. CDR1 is MNHEY and CDR2 is SVGAGI in the germline V gene. CDR3 region: CASSPGFHEQYF. The CDR3 region has the DNA TGTGCCAGCAGCCCAGGGTTCCACGAGCAGTACTTC.

This CDR3 reads CASSIRGYTEAFF. The CDR3 DNA is TGTGCCAGTAGTATACGCGGGTACACTGAAGCTTTCTTT. The chain links TRBV19 to TRBJ1-1; D not resolved. CDR3 size: 13 residues. Germline V gives CDR1 LNHDA, CDR2 SQIVND (reference sequence). The V and J ends lost 2 bases and 3 bases respectively, with 7 bases between them.

This clone came up once. This sequence joins TRBV7-9 and TRBJ1-1; D is uncertain. Germline-derived CDR1 and CDR2 are SEHNR and FQNEAQ (reference sequence). CDR3 length equals 11 residues. The V end lost 3 bases, the J end lost 8 bases, and 7 bases lay between the germline ends. The CDR3 bases are TGTGCCAGCAGCTTGGAGTTCGAAGCTTTCTTT. Protein sequence: CASSLEFEAFF.

This clone showed up just once. V is TRBV7-2 and J is TRBJ2-2, with 10 bases lining up with TRBD2. V lost 5 bases, J lost 4 bases, and 10 bases stayed unmatched. This CDR3 is built from 17 residues. Per germline, CDR1 SGHTA and CDR2 FQGNSA. This CDR3 reads CASSPKRGGRRTGELFF. The CDR3 region has the DNA TGTGCCAGCAGCCCCAAGCGGGGGGGGCGACGCACCGGGGAGCTGTTTTTT.

The rearrangement joins TRBV5-4 to TRBJ2-2, with D possibly matching TRBD2 (5 bases). The CDR3 covers 16 residues. Germline CDR1 reads SGHNT; CDR2 reads YYREEE (reference sequence). Between the trimmed V and J ends, which lost 0 bases and 4 bases, there was a span of 13 bases. CDR3 DNA sequence: TGTGCCAGCAGCTTGGGGCTCCGGGGTAGCACCGGGGAGCTGTTTTTT. This sequence encodes CASSLGLRGSTGELFF.

The chain links TRBV4-3 to TRBJ1-5, with D hard to call. Germline CDR1 is LGHNA and CDR2 is YSLEER. The CDR3 consists of 14 residues. V was trimmed by 4 bases and J by 4 bases, leaving 11 bases between them. The CDR3 region is CASSRGLINQPQHF. The CDR3 DNA reads as TGCGCCAGCAGCCGAGGACTGATAAATCAGCCCCAGCATTTT.

This chain links TRBV7-2 with TRBJ2-1; TRBD1 matches at 7 bases. Germline values: CDR1 SGHTA, CDR2 FQGNSA. Trimming cost V 1 base and J 3 bases; bases outside gene matches: 6. There are 16 residues in the CDR3. The DNA of the CDR3 is TGTGCCAGCAGCTTAGACAGGGGCGGCTACTACAATGAGCAGTTCTTC. It codes for CASSLDRGGYYNEQFF.